This is a list of T cell receptor beta chains from one sample in a study of T cell responses to AZD1222 COVID-19 vaccine. Profiling relied on immunoSEQ multiplex PCR, and the TCRdb table lists in-frame clones only, not all of them. In the table there are around 120,000 clones, about 90% of which are singletons. The sample consisted of peripheral blood, taken on day 0 of AZD1222 vaccination. These receptors all come from an adult in good health. CDR3s include the opening cysteine and the closing phenylalanine or tryptophan.

CDR3 protein: CASSQGPGRGDGYTF; J gene: TRBJ1-2; V gene: TRBV4-1
CDR3 protein: CASRLAGLNNEQFF; J gene: TRBJ2-1; V gene: TRBV27
CDR3 protein: CASSHTGTYGYTF; J gene: TRBJ1-2; V gene: TRBV10-2
CDR3 protein: CASSQDNMKDDEAFF; J gene: TRBJ1-1; V gene: TRBV4-2
CDR3 protein: CASSIDRVSGSSYEQYF; J gene: TRBJ2-7; V gene: TRBV19
CDR3 protein: CASSTLGTGSSEQYF; J gene: TRBJ2-7; V gene: TRBV7-6
CDR3 protein: CASGEREGVHTDTQYF; J gene: TRBJ2-3; V gene: TRBV27
CDR3 protein: CASSQEWAGGAEQFF; J gene: TRBJ2-1; V gene: TRBV4-1
CDR3 protein: CASRQLSNQPQHF; J gene: TRBJ1-5; V gene: TRBV19
CDR3 protein: CASSPSNPGVEQYF; J gene: TRBJ2-7; V gene: TRBV7-2
CDR3 protein: CASSLGPGLATRADTQYF; J gene: TRBJ2-3; V gene: TRBV11-2
CDR3 protein: CASSGFYLGDTQYF; J gene: TRBJ2-3; V gene: TRBV28
CDR3 protein: CASSQESSGFTDTQYF; J gene: TRBJ2-3; V gene: TRBV4-3
CDR3 protein: CASRPDRGPGTEAFF; J gene: TRBJ1-1; V gene: TRBV5-1
CDR3 protein: CASSLVGRMNSGNTIYF; J gene: TRBJ1-3; V gene: TRBV7-9
CDR3 protein: CASSQGKGRNTEAFF; J gene: TRBJ1-1; V gene: TRBV4-3
CDR3 protein: CASSTVGAINTGELFF; J gene: TRBJ2-2; V gene: TRBV5-8
CDR3 protein: CASTSQGRGINEQFF; J gene: TRBJ2-1; V gene: TRBV6-5
CDR3 protein: CASMDRENEQFF; J gene: TRBJ2-1; V gene: TRBV7-9
CDR3 protein: CASSFPEYEKLFF; J gene: TRBJ1-4; V gene: TRBV28
CDR3 protein: CASRRSLRIAATNEKLFF; J gene: TRBJ1-4; V gene: TRBV4-3
CDR3 protein: CASSEDYEQYF; J gene: TRBJ2-7; V gene: TRBV25-1
CDR3 protein: CASSYSGVSNEQFF; J gene: TRBJ2-1; V gene: TRBV6-5
CDR3 protein: CASSLRVDYEQYF; J gene: TRBJ2-7; V gene: TRBV4-1
CDR3 protein: CASSSRTSPPRDEQYF; J gene: TRBJ2-7; V gene: TRBV18
CDR3 protein: CASSFAGGTDTQYF; J gene: TRBJ2-3; V gene: TRBV18
CDR3 protein: CASIEAYTEAFF; J gene: TRBJ1-1; V gene: TRBV2
CDR3 protein: CASSLAGSRNTEAFF; J gene: TRBJ1-1; V gene: TRBV27
CDR3 protein: CASSQPPRTGYTF; J gene: TRBJ1-2; V gene: TRBV3-1/TRBV3-2
CDR3 protein: CASSLDGFGHVGNTIYF; J gene: TRBJ1-3; V gene: TRBV11-2
CDR3 protein: CASSTDRGGGGYTF; J gene: TRBJ1-2; V gene: TRBV11-2
CDR3 protein: CASSQGVGHGYTF; J gene: TRBJ1-2; V gene: TRBV3-1/TRBV3-2
CDR3 protein: CASSQSDRREKLFF; J gene: TRBJ1-4; V gene: TRBV16
CDR3 protein: CSVEDRTGGPYNEQFF; J gene: TRBJ2-1; V gene: TRBV29-1
CDR3 protein: CASSYTEEAFEQYF; J gene: TRBJ2-7; V gene: TRBV28
CDR3 protein: CAITDREEAPLHF; J gene: TRBJ1-6; V gene: TRBV10-3
CDR3 protein: CASSAYDRAVPSYEQYF; J gene: TRBJ2-7; V gene: TRBV9
CDR3 protein: CASGNDRHQETQYF; J gene: TRBJ2-5; V gene: TRBV2
CDR3 protein: CASSLEGGQPQHF; J gene: TRBJ1-5; V gene: TRBV7-2